The 3 T cell receptor beta chains presented below share a single source sample, sequenced in a study of vaccination effects on CD4 cells after COVID-19. Their antigens are not known. Culturing for around eleven days preceded CD4+ T cell isolation. Profiled with immunoSEQ multiplex PCR; TCRdb holds only in-frame clones, not every one. The sample carries 20,000 to 25,000 clones, nearly 75% recorded once. The sequencing used CD4+ T cells from PBMCs cultured without peptide, collected before COVID-19 vaccination. All receptors derive from a human donor who received a COVID-19 vaccine.

The J gene is TRBJ1-1, the V gene TRBV5-1; perhaps TRBD1 as D (5 bases). Germline V gene data show CDR1 as SGHRS and CDR2 as YFSETQ. The CDR3 is 14 amino acids. Deletions cut 0 bases from V and 10 bases from J, with 16 bases between. The CDR3 region has the DNA TGCGCCAGCAGCTTGGGCATGGGGGAGTTAGGAGCTTTCTTT. Protein: CASSLGMGELGAFF.

V and J are TRBV6-5 and TRBJ2-7; 12 bases fit TRBD2. Germline assignment: CDR1 MNHEY and CDR2 SVGAGI. V trimming: 2 bases; J trimming: 5 bases; junction bases outside the gene matches: 4. The CDR3 length is 15 residues. The CDR3, as DNA: TGTGCCAGCAGTTACCTATGGACTAGCGGGAACGAGCAGTACTTC. Amino acid sequence: CASSYLWTSGNEQYF.

This clone was detected a few times. V is TRBV5-1 and J is TRBJ2-7, with 7 bases lining up with TRBD2. Germline assignment: CDR1 SGHRS and CDR2 YFSETQ. V gave up 4 bases and J gave up 2 bases; unmatched junction bases: 9. The CDR3 covers 15 residues. In DNA, the CDR3 is TGCGCCAGCAGCCGAGAGCAGGGAGGGGCCTACGAGCAGTACTTC. It translates to CASSREQGGAYEQYF.